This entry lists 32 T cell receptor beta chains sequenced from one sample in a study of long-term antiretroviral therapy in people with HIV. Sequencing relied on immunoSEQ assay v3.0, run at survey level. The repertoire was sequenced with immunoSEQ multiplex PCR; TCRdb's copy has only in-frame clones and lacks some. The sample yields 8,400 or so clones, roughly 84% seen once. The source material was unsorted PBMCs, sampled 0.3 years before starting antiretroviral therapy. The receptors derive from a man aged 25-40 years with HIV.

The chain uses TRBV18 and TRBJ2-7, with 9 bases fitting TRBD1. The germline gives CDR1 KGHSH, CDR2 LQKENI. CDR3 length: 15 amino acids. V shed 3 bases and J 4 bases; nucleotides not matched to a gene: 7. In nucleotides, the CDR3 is TGTGCCAGCTCACCGGGGACAGGGAGGTGGTACGAGCAGTACTTC. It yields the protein CASSPGTGRWYEQYF.

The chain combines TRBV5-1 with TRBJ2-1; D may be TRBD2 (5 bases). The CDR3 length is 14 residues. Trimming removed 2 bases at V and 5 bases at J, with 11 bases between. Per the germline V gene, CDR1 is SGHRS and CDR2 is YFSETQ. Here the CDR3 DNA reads TGCGCCAGCAGCTTCCCCGAGGGCGACAATGAGCAGTTCTTC. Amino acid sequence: CASSFPEGDNEQFF.

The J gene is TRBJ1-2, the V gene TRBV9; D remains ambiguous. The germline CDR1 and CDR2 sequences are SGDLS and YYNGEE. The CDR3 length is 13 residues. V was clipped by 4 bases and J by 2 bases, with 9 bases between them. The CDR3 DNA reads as TGTGCCAGCAGCTCGACGAGGAACTATGGCTACACCTTC. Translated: CASSSTRNYGYTF.

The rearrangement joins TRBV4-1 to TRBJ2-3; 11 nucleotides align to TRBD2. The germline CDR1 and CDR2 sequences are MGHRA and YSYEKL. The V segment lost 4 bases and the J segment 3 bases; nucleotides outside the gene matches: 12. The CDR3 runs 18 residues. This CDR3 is CASSPSGTGLAVTDTQYF. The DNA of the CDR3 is TGCGCCAGCAGCCCCTCAGGGACGGGACTAGCGGTTACAGATACGCAGTATTTT.

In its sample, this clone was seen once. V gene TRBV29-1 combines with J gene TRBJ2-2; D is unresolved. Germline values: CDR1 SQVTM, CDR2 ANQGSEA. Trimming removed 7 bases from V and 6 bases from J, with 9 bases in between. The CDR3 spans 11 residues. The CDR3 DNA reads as TGCAGCGGTTCTGACGCCGGGGAGCTGTTTTTT. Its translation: CSGSDAGELFF.

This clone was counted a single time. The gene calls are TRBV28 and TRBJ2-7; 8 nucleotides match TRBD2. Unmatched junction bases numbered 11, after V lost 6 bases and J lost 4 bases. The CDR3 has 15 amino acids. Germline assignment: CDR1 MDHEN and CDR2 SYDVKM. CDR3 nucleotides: TGTGCCAGCAGCTTCAGCGGGAGCTCCTCTTACGAGCAGTACTTC. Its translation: CASSFSGSSSYEQYF.

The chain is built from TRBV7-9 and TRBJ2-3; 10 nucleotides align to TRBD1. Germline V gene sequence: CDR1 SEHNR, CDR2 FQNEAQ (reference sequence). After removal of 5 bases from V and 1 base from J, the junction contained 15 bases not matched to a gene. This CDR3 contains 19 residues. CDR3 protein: CASSPRGPGQGRGTDTQYF. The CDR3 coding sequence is TGTGCCAGCAGCCCGCGTGGCCCGGGACAGGGGCGAGGCACAGATACGCAGTATTTT.

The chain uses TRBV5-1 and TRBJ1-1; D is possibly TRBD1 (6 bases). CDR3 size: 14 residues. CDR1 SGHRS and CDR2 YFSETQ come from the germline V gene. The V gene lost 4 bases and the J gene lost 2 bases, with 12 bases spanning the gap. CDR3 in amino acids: CASSLRDTNTEAFF. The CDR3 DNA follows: TGCGCCAGCAGCCTCCGGGACACAAACACTGAAGCTTTCTTT.

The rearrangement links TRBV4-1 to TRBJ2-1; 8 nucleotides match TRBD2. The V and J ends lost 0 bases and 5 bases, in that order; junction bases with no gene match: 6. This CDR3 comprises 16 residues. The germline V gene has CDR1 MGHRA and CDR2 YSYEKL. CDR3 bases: TGCGCCAGCAGCCAAGATAACGGGAGGGTTGACAATGAGCAGTTCTTC. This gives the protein CASSQDNGRVDNEQFF.

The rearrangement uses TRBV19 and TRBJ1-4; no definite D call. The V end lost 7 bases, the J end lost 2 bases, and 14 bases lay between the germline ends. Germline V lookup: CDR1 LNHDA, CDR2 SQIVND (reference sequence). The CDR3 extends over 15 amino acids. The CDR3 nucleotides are TGTGCCAGTACGGGCCGGTTTGGGACTAATGAAAAACTGTTTTTT. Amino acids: CASTGRFGTNEKLFF.

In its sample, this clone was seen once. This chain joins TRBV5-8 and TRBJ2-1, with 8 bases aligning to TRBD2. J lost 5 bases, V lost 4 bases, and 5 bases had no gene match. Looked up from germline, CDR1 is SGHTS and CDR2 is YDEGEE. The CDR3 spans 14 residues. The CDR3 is CASSRGTRDNEQFF. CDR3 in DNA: TGTGCCAGCAGCCGCGGGACTAGGGACAATGAGCAGTTCTTC.

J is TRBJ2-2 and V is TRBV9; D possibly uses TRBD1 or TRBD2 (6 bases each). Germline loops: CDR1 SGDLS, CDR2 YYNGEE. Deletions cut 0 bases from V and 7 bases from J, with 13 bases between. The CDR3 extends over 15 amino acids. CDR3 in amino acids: CASSVAGRGVGELFF. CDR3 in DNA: TGTGCCAGCAGCGTAGCCGGAAGGGGGGTCGGGGAGCTGTTTTTT.

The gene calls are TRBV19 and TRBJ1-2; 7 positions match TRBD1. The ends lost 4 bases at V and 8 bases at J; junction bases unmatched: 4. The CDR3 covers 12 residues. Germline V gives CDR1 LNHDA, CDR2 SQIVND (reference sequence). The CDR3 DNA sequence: TGTGCCAGTAGTACCCGACAGGGAGGCTACACCTTC. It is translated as CASSTRQGGYTF.

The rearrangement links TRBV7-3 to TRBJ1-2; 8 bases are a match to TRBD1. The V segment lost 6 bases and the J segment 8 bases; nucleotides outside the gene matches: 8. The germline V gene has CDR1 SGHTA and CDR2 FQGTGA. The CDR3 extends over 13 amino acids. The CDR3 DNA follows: TGTGCCAGCAGTTACGGGACAGGAAAAGGCTACACCTTC. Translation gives CASSYGTGKGYTF.

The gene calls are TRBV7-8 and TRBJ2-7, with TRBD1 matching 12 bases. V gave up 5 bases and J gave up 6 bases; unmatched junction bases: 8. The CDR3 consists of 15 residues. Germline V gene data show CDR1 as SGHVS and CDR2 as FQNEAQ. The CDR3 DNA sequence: TGTGCCAGCAGCGGGTCGGGGACAGGGGGCTTCGAGCAGTACTTC. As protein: CASSGSGTGGFEQYF.

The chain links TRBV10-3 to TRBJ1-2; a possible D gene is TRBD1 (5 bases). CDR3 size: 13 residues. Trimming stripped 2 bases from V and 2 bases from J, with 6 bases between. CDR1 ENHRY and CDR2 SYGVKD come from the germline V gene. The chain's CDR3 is CAISEEGNYGYTF. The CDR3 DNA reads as TGTGCCATCAGTGAGGAGGGGAACTATGGCTACACCTTC.

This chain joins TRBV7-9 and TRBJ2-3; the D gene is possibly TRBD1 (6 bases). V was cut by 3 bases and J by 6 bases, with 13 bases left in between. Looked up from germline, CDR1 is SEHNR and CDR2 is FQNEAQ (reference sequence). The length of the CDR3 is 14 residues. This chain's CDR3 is CASSLDSLLDTQYF. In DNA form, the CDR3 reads TGTGCCAGCAGCTTGGACAGTCTTCTGGATACGCAGTATTTT.

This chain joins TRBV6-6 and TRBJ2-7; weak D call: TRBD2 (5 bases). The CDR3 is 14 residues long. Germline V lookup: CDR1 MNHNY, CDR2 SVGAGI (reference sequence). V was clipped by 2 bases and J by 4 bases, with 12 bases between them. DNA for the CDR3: TGTGCCAGCAGTTACGAAGGAGGACCGTACGAGCAGTACTTC. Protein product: CASSYEGGPYEQYF.

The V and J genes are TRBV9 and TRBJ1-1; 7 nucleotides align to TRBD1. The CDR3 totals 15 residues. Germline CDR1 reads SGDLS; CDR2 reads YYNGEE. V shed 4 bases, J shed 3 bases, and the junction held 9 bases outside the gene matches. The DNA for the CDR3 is TGTGCCAGCAGCCCCCGGGGCAGGGGGGACACTGAAGCTTTCTTT. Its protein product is CASSPRGRGDTEAFF.

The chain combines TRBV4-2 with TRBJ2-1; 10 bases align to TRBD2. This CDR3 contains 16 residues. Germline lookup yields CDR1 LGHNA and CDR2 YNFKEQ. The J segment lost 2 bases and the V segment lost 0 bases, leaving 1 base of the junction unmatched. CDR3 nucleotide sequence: TGTGCCAGCAGCCAAGATGGGACTAGCGCCTACAATGAGCAGTTCTTC. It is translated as CASSQDGTSAYNEQFF.

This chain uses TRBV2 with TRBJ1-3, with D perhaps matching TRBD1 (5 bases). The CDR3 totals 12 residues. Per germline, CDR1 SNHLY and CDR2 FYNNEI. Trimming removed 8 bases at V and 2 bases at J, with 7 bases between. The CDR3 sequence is CASGATGNTIYF. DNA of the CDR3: TGTGCCAGCGGGGCAACTGGAAACACCATATATTTT.

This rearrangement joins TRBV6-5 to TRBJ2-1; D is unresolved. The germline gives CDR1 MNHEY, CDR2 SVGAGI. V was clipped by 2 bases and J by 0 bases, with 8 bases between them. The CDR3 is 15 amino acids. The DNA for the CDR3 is TGTGCCAGCAGTTACAGGCAGAGCTCCTACAATGAGCAGTTCTTC. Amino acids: CASSYRQSSYNEQFF.

The CDR3 here is CASSTLQAEQFF. CDR3 in DNA: TGTGCCAGCAGCACATTACAGGCTGAGCAGTTCTTC. The chain joins TRBV9 to TRBJ2-1; D may be TRBD1 (5 bases). CDR1 SGDLS and CDR2 YYNGEE come from the germline V gene. Deletions cut 4 bases from V and 9 bases from J, with 11 bases between. This CDR3 region has 12 residues.

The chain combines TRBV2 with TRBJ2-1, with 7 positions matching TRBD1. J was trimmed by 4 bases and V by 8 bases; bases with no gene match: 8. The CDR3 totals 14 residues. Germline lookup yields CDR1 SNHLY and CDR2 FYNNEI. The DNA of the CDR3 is TGTGCCAGCGCCGGGACAGAGGTTTACAATGAGCAGTTCTTC. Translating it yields CASAGTEVYNEQFF.

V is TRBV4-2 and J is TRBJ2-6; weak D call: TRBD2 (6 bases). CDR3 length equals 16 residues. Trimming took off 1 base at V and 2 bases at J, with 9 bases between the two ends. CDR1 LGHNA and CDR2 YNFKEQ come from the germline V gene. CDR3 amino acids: CASSQGEVAGANVLTF. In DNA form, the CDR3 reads TGTGCCAGCAGCCAAGGGGAGGTTGCTGGGGCCAACGTCCTGACTTTC.

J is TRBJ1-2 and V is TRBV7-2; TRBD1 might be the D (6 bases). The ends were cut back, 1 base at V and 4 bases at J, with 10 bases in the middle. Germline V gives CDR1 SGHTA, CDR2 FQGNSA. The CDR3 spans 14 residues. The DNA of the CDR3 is TGTGCCAGCAGCTTAGGTAACAGGGTCTATGGCTACACCTTC. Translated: CASSLGNRVYGYTF.

CDR3 sequence: CASSLEWSGTEAFF. Here the CDR3 DNA reads TGTGCCAGCAGTTTGGAGTGGTCGGGCACTGAAGCTTTCTTT. This chain joins TRBV28 and TRBJ1-1; D unresolved. Germline loops: CDR1 MDHEN, CDR2 SYDVKM. Trimming removed 3 bases from V and 4 bases from J, with 12 bases in between. The CDR3 is made up of 14 amino acids.

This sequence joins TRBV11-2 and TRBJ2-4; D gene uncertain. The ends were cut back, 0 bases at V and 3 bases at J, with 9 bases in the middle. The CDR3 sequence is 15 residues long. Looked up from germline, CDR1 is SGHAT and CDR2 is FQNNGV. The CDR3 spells CASSLDLVGKNIQYF. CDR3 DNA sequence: TGTGCCAGCAGCTTAGATTTAGTTGGCAAAAACATTCAGTACTTC. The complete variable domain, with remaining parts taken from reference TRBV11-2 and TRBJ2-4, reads EAGVAQSPRYKIIEKRQSVAFWCNPISGHATLYWYQQILGQGPKLLIQFQNNGVVDDSQLPKDRFSAERLKGVDSTLKIQPAKLEDSAVYLCASSLDLVGKNIQYFGAGTRLSVL.

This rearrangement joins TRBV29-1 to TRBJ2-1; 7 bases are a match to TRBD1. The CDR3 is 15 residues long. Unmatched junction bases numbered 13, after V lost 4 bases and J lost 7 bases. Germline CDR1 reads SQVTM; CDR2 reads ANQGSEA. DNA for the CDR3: TGCAGCGTTGGGGCAGCGACAGGGATAGGGAATGAGCAGTTCTTC. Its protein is CSVGAATGIGNEQFF.

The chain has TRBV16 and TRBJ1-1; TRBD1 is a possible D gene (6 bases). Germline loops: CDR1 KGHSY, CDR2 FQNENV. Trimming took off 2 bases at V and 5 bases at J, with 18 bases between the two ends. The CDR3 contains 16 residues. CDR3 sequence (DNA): TGTGCCAGCAGCCAACCAAGGGGGGGACGTGGTACTGAAGCTTTCTTT. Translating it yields CASSQPRGGRGTEAFF.

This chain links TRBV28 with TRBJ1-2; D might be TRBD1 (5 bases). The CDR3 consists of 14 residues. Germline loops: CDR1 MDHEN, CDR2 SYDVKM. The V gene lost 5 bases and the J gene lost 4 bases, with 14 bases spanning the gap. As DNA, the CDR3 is TGTGCCAGCAGTGGGTCAGGGTATACCTATGGCTACACCTTC. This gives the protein CASSGSGYTYGYTF.

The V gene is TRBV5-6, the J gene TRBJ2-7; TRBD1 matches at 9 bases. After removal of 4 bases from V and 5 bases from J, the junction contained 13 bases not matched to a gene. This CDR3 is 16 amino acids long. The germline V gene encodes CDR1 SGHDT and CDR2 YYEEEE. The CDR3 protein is CASSPLRGQGRHEQYF. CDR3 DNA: TGTGCCAGCAGCCCCCTTCGGGGACAGGGCAGGCACGAGCAGTACTTC.